This T cell receptor beta chain was retrieved from a study of T cell responses to AZD1222 COVID-19 vaccine. Study-wide results and limits: Donors were largely white British and mainly female; clonal diversity was possibly underestimated.

CDR3 length: 13 amino acids. Germline CDR1 and CDR2: GTSNPN and SVGIG (reference sequence). The germline V and J ends were trimmed by 4 bases and 1 base, with 10 bases remaining between them. Points on this clone: Its antigen remains unknown.

Sequencing was performed with immunoSEQ multiplex PCR; in TCRdb, only in-frame clones are kept and a portion is missing. The data hold about 110,000 clones, with 86% observed a single time. The chain is built from TRBV30 and TRBJ1-1; the D is unclear. This sequence was found in an adult in good health. Here the sequenced sample was peripheral blood, taken on day 0 of AZD1222 vaccination. CDR3 DNA sequence: TGTGCCTGGACACTAGCAGCGAACACTGAAGCTTTCTTT. As protein: CAWTLAANTEAFF.